This TCR beta chain was profiled in a study of T-cell reconstitution after alpha-beta-depleted transplantation in children. Study outcomes and limitations: Diversity and T-cell counts at one year after transplant derived mostly from new T cells. The origin of high day-60 TCRbeta diversity in some patients lay in surviving recipient T cells and thymic progenitors. In patients about two months after transplant, alpha-beta T cells reportedly arose from several hundred expanded graft clones.

Construction of the TCRbeta library involved unique molecular identifiers. TCRdb processed the PCR reads anew with MiXCR; each CDR3 protein has one entry. Among about 120,000 distinct CDR3 sequences listed, around 23% were seen once. With 5 bases removed from V and 6 bases from J, the gap between germline ends came to 8 bases. The CDR3 consists of 11 residues. The germline CDR1 and CDR2 sequences are DFQATT and SNEGSKA (reference sequence). Concerning this clonotype: Its target is not known.

The specimen comprised PBMCs, mostly from graft donor cells, sampled 180 days after TCRalphabeta/CD19-depleted stem cell transplant. V is TRBV20-1 and J is TRBJ2-1; perhaps D is TRBD1 or TRBD2 (5 bases each). This TCR came from a male patient aged 2-9 years who had a stem cell transplant for chronic granulomatous disease, so the T cells may come from the graft donor. This CDR3 is CSAAGANEQFF. Here the CDR3 DNA reads TGCAGTGCTGCCGGGGCCAATGAGCAGTTCTTC.